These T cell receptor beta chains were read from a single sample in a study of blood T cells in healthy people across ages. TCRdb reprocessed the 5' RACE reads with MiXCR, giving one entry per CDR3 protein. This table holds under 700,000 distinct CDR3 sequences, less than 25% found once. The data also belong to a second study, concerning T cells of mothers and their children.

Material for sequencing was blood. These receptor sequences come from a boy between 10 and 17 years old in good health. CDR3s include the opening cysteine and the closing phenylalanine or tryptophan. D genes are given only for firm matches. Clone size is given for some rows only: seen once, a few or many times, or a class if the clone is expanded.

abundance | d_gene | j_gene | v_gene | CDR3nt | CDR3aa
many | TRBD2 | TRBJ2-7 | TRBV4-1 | TGCGCCAGCAGCCAAGTTCTCTATCTAGCGGGATCTGTCTACGAGCAGTACTTC | CASSQVLYLAGSVYEQYF
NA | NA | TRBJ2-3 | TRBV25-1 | TGTGCCAGCAGTGCCCCAATCACAGATACGCAGTATTTT | CASSAPITDTQYF
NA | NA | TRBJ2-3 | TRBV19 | TGTGCCAGTAGTATCACTCATCTCACAGATACGCAGTATTTT | CASSITHLTDTQYF
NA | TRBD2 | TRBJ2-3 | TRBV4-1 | TGCGCCAGCAGCCCAAGACTAGCGGGGGACACAGATACGCAGTATTTT | CASSPRLAGDTDTQYF
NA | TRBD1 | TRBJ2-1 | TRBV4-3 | TGCGCCAGCAGCCAAGAGGACAGGGTGTTCACTGAGCAGTTCTTC | CASSQEDRVFTEQFF
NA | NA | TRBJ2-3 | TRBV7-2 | TGTGCCAGTAGCTTAGCAGAGTATACGCAGTATTTT | CASSLAEYTQYF
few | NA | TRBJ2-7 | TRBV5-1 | TGCGCCAGCAGCCCCCGGGACTCCGTCTCACAGTACTTC | CASSPRDSVSQYF
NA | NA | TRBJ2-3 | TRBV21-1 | TGTGCCAGCAGGGTCATCTTCACAGATACGCAGTATTTT | CASRVIFTDTQYF
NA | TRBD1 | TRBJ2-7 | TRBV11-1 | TGTGCCAGCAGCCAAGGACTCTACACCGGGACAGGGCCCTACGAGCAGTACTTC | CASSQGLYTGTGPYEQYF
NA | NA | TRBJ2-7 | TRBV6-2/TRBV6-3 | TGTGCCAGCAGTTACGATGGGCAGCCCTCCTACGAGCAGTACTTC | CASSYDGQPSYEQYF
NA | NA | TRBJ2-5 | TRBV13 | TGTGCCAGCAGCCTCGGGACTGGGGAAGAGACCCAGTACTTC | CASSLGTGEETQYF
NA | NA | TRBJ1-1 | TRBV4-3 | TGCGCCAGCAGCTCCGGGAGTTGGCTACCCAACTTCCTTCCTTTTGAAGCTTTCTTT | CASSSGSWLPNFLPFEAFF